This T cell receptor (beta chain) was identified during a study of blood T cells in healthy people across ages. Study-level findings and limits: Long-lived donors carried more naive CD4+ cells and greater diversity than aged donors.

CDR3 length equals 15 residues. Germline V gene lookup returns CDR1 LNHNV and CDR2 YYDKDF (reference sequence). V was pared by 6 bases and J by 7 bases, with 12 bases of the junction left unmatched. Researchers isolated at least 7 million PBMCs per sample. A second PCR, run for about 6 to 11 cycles, used a sample-barcoded 5' primer plus a J-beta primer mix. TCRdb reanalysed the 5' RACE reads using MiXCR and keeps one entry per CDR3 protein. The sample includes about 1.8 million distinct CDR3 sequences, 40% to 55% of them seen just once. In regard to this clonotype: The antigen is not known.

V gene TRBV15 combines with J gene TRBJ2-3, with 8 bases lining up with TRBD2. The sample was blood. This TCR derives from a woman in her forties in good health. The CDR3 region is CATRTLSAGGYTQYF. The CDR3 nucleotides are TGTGCCACCAGAACTTTATCGGCGGGGGGATATACGCAGTATTTT.